This T cell receptor (beta chain) is drawn from a study of control samples from healthy donors and cancer patients. Only in-frame clones appear in the TCRdb table, and some are missing; sequencing was by immunoSEQ multiplex PCR. The table has about 92,000 clones, almost 85% seen once. Trimming stripped 0 bases from V and 6 bases from J, with 16 bases between. Germline V lookup: CDR1 SGDLS, CDR2 YYNGEE. The CDR3 is 16 residues long. Sequencing input: blood. The receptor was derived from a woman aged 55-70 years in good health. This sequence joins TRBV9 and TRBJ2-1, with D perhaps TRBD2 (5 bases). In DNA, the CDR3 is TGTGCCAGCAGCGTAGGGTTAGGGAGAGGCCTCAATGAGCAGTTCTTC. Protein product: CASSVGLGRGLNEQFF.